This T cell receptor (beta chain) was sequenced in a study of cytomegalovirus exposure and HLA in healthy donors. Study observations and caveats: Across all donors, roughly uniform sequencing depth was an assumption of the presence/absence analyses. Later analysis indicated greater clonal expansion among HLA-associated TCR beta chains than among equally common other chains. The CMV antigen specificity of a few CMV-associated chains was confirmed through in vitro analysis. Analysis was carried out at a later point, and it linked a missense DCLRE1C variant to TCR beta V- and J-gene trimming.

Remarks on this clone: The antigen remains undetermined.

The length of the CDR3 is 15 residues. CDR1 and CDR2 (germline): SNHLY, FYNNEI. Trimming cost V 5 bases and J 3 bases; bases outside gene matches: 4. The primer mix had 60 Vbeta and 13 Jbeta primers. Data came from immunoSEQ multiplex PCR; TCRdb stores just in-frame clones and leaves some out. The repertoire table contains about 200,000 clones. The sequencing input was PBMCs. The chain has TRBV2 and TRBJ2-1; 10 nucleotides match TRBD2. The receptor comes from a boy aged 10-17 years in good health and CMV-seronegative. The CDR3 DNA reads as TGTGCCAGCAGTTTACTAGCGGGGAGCTACAATGAGCAGTTCTTC. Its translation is CASSLLAGSYNEQFF.